This entry lists 10 T cell receptor beta chains sequenced from one sample in a study of Ad26.COV2.S vaccination and SARS-CoV-2 variants. The treatment was: 19 received Ad26.COV2.S at low or high dose, single or two shots; about 5 received placebo; per-sample allocation not given. Sampling occurred on day 63 after the first vaccine or placebo injection. Clones were sequenced by immunoSEQ multiplex PCR, and TCRdb holds only the in-frame ones, with some missing. The sample has about 350,000 clones; 75% to 90% are singletons. Sample: peripheral blood, taken in a trial of Ad26.COV2.S vaccine versus placebo. The receptor set was obtained from a person between 18 and 60 years old who received the Ad26.COV2.S COVID-19 vaccine or a placebo.

The chain joins TRBV19 to TRBJ2-2; D is perhaps TRBD2 (5 bases). The CDR3 is 15 residues long. V lost 5 bases, J lost 6 bases, and 16 bases lay in between. Germline CDR1 reads LNHDA; CDR2 reads SQIVND (reference sequence). The CDR3: CASSLTMAIAGELFF. For the CDR3, the DNA is TGTGCCAGTAGTCTGACTATGGCGATCGCCGGGGAGCTGTTTTTT.

The rearrangement links TRBV5-6 to TRBJ2-2, with D possibly TRBD1 on 5 matching bases. The CDR3 has 12 amino acids. V gave up 7 bases and J gave up 6 bases, with 10 bases separating them. CDR1 is SGHDT and CDR2 is YYEEEE in the germline V gene. The CDR3 nucleotides are TGTGCCAGCGACTCAGGGTCCGGGGAGCTGTTTTTT. Translated: CASDSGSGELFF.

The rearrangement joins TRBV19 to TRBJ2-1, with D uncertain. V was trimmed by 4 bases and J by 9 bases, leaving 10 bases between them. The CDR3 loop spans 12 amino acids. Germline V CDR1 and CDR2: LNHDA, SQIVND (reference sequence). Written as DNA, the CDR3 is TGTGCCAGTAGTAGGGGTCAGCGTGAGCAGTTCTTC. Protein: CASSRGQREQFF.

The rearrangement joins TRBV12-5 to TRBJ2-1, with D possibly being TRBD1 (5 bases). CDR3 length: 14 amino acids. CDR1 and CDR2 (germline): LGHNT, FRNRAP. Trimming removed 3 bases at V and 10 bases at J, with 16 bases between. In DNA, the CDR3 is TGTGCTAGTGGTTTAGGGGTTCAAACCACAGAGCAGTTCTTC. It is translated as CASGLGVQTTEQFF.

CDR3 DNA: TGTGCCAGCAGCTTAGTTACAGGGGACAAGTCCCAGTACTTC. Protein sequence: CASSLVTGDKSQYF. This chain uses TRBV11-2 with TRBJ2-5; the match to TRBD1 covers 7 bases. Losses at the gene ends were 1 base for V and 9 bases for J; bases not matched to a gene: 8. In germline, CDR1 is SGHAT, CDR2 FQNNGV. The CDR3 totals 14 residues.

This clone was observed a few times. V usage is TRBV9 and J usage is TRBJ2-7, with 7 bases that match TRBD2. This CDR3 region has 16 residues. Germline CDR1 is SGDLS and CDR2 is YYNGEE. The ends lost 2 bases at V and 2 bases at J; junction bases unmatched: 10. The CDR3 here is CASSVTARGGAYEQYF. The DNA for the CDR3 is TGTGCCAGCAGCGTTACGGCTCGCGGGGGTGCCTACGAGCAGTACTTC. Full variable domain (missing parts from reference TRBV9 and TRBJ2-7): DSGVTQTPKHLITATGQRVTLRCSPRSGDLSVYWYQQSLDQGLQFLIQYYNGEERAKGNILERFSAQQFPDLHSELNLSSLELGDSALYFCASSVTARGGAYEQYFGPGTRLTVT.

The V call is TRBV27, the J call TRBJ1-5; D not resolved. With 2 bases removed from V and 0 bases from J, the gap between germline ends came to 5 bases. This CDR3 is built from 14 residues. CDR1 MNHEY and CDR2 SMNVEV come from the germline V gene (reference sequence). As DNA, the CDR3 is TGTGCCAGCAGTTTACACAGTAGCAATCAGCCCCAGCATTTT. Residues: CASSLHSSNQPQHF.

This rearrangement joins TRBV5-1 to TRBJ2-7, with TRBD1 matching over 10 bases. The ends lost 2 bases at V and 5 bases at J; junction bases unmatched: 4. Germline V gives CDR1 SGHRS, CDR2 YFSETQ. The CDR3 is 14 amino acids. The CDR3 DNA is TGCGCCAGCAGCTTAGGGACAGGGGAGGACGAGCAGTACTTC. Translating gives CASSLGTGEDEQYF.

This clone was observed at least ten times. The chain joins TRBV10-1 to TRBJ2-1; D perhaps matches TRBD2 (6 bases). V gave up 2 bases and J gave up 5 bases, with 13 bases separating them. Germline loops: CDR1 WNHNN, CDR2 SYGVQD (reference sequence). The CDR3 loop spans 15 amino acids. CDR3 sequence: CASSETRESNNEQFF. CDR3 DNA sequence: TGCGCCAGCAGTGAGACCCGGGAGAGTAACAATGAGCAGTTCTTC.

The chain employs TRBV10-3 and TRBJ1-4; TRBD1 aligns across 9 bases. V gave up 0 bases and J gave up 10 bases; unmatched junction bases: 6. The CDR3 runs 15 residues. The germline V gene has CDR1 ENHRY and CDR2 SYGVKD. The CDR3 nucleotides read TGTGCCATCAGTGAGTCACAGGGGGCAAGGGGAAAACTGTTTTTT. Protein product: CAISESQGARGKLFF.